This TCR beta chain came from a study of regulatory T cells in long-lasting Graves disease (dated by TCRdb to 2020 to 2022). As for the study more broadly: Persistent Graves' disease meant more than 5 years of antithyroid drug treatment with TSH receptor autoantibodies that stayed positive. The study was registered as a clinical trial and conducted in China. Patients with persistent Graves' disease were compared with patients with newly diagnosed Graves' disease using TCR sequencing and RNA sequencing of peripheral blood. A total of 35 or so samples were covered by TCR sequencing, comprising approximately 13 persistent and around 20 newly diagnosed Graves' disease patients. Persistent Graves' disease patients in the clinical cohort had taken antithyroid drugs for approximately ten years on average. The paper's findings and limits, for the study overall: Because the primary lesion, thyroid tissue, could not be accessed, the study looked at peripheral blood alone. The authors noted that the small sample size was a limitation that may lower accuracy. Sequencing and analysis were limited to the TCR beta chain. Compared with newly diagnosed patients, patients with persistent Graves' disease had lower TCR Shannon entropy and fewer highly expanded clones, which suggests clonal expansion. A larger number of public clonotypes was shared among persistent patients (approximately 3,000) than among newly diagnosed patients (roughly 970). TRBV28, TRBJ1-2 and TRBJ2-5 were preferentially used in persistent disease, while TRBV20-1 and TRBJ2-1 were favored in newly diagnosed disease.

Library generation was performed with multiplex PCR. Instrument used: Illumina HiSeq 4000. To build TCR beta libraries, CDR3 regions were amplified by Arm-PCR using iRepertoire HTBI primers. Before sequencing, the PCR products went through gel purification. Per the source publication's procedure: Gene usage analysis of CDR3 amino acid clonotypes used the approximately 62 TRBV and fewer than 15 TRBJ segments found across samples. COPE and FqMerger were used to merge filtered high-quality paired reads into contigs. BLAST was used to align contigs to the IMGT TRBV, TRBD and TRBJ reference genes, and CDR3 was defined following IMGT. Clonotypes above 0.1% frequency were classified as highly expanded clones. Repertoire diversity was measured by Shannon entropy, and V-J evenness by the Gini coefficient. A clonotype was considered public if more than one individual shared it. TCRdb reprocessed the public reads (quality trimming at Q25 with fastp, clone calling with MiXCR) and kept in-frame beta chains. Rows with one shared CDR3 protein collapse into an entry with the most common genes and DNA. The V and J calls come from TCRdb's annotation, not from the publication. In all, the sample holds about 470,000 distinct CDR3 sequences, and under 25% of those were seen once. The top ten clones comprise 6.5% to 10% of the sample.

In the paper's terms, the time point label means: persistent/refractory GD, antithyroid drugs over 5 years with positive TRAb. For both TCR sequencing and RNA sequencing, RNA was extracted from PBMCs using TRIzol. Graves' disease was diagnosed according to American Thyroid Association guidelines. The patients came from an endocrinology department in Xi'an, China. Each patient gave 7 to 9.5 milliliters of peripheral blood, collected in an EDTA anticoagulant tube. Ficoll Paque Plus density gradient separation was used to isolate PBMCs, and no additional T cell sorting was done. An Agilent 2100 Bioanalyzer and agarose gel were used to assess RNA quality, and a NanoDrop 2000 was used to measure RNA concentration. The CDR1 and CDR2 encoded by the germline V gene (reference sequence) are MNHEY and SMNVEV. The CDR3, cysteine through phenylalanine, is 16 amino acids long. This entry keeps only the CDR3 DNA: 48 bases, framed from base 1. The germline V end is reduced by 8 bases and the J end by 3 bases; junction bases left unmatched: 6.

Many counts were recorded for this clonotype. The antigen it recognizes is unknown. No much larger clone exists at a distance of one base, and base qualities are not known. The TCR originated in a female donor with Graves disease. Recombination joined TRBV27 with TRBJ2-1; TRBD2 aligns with 14 central bases. The sample was peripheral blood mononuclear cells (PBMCs), taken when the disease was refractory, from a patient treated with antithyroid drugs. In nucleotide form, the sequence is TGTGCCAGCCCGGGACTAGCGGGAGCCTACTACAATGAGCAGTTCTTC. This translates into CASPGLAGAYYNEQFF.